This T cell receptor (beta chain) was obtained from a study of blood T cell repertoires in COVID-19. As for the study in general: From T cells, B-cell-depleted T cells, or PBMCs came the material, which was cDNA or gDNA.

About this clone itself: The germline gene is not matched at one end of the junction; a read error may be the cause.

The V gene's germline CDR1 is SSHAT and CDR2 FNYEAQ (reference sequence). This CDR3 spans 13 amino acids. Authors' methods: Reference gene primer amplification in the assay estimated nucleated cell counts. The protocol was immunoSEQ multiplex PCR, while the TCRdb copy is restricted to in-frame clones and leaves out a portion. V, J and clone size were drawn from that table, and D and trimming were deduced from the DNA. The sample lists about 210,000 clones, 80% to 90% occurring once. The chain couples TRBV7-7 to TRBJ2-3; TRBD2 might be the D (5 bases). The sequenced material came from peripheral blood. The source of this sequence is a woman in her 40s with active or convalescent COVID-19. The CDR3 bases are TGTGCTAGCAGCCCCAGACGGGGAGATACGCAGTATTTT. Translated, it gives CASSPRRGDTQYF.